These 8 T cell receptor beta chains share one sample of origin, sequenced in a study of cytomegalovirus exposure and HLA in healthy donors. Profiling relied on immunoSEQ multiplex PCR, and the TCRdb table lists in-frame clones only, not all of them. The sample yields around 300,000 clones, about 86% seen once. Sample: PBMCs. The receptors shown here come from a woman in her late teens or twenties in good health and CMV-seronegative.

This clone showed up just once. The genes are TRBV9 and TRBJ1-3; D is uncertain. Trimming took 0 bases from V and 4 from J, leaving 11 bases between them. Germline V CDR1 and CDR2: SGDLS, YYNGEE. The CDR3 is 15 amino acids. The CDR3 DNA is TGTGCCAGCAGCGTAGTCTCTGGGCCAGGAAACACCATATATTTT. It yields the protein CASSVVSGPGNTIYF.

The chain employs TRBV28 and TRBJ2-7, with D possibly matching TRBD2 (5 bases). The ends were cut back, 7 bases at V and 2 bases at J, with 18 bases in the middle. The CDR3 has 15 amino acids. Germline values: CDR1 MDHEN, CDR2 SYDVKM. CDR3 coding DNA: TGTGCCAGCAACCCCCCGCCGGGAACCACCTACGAGCAGTACTTC. This translates into CASNPPPGTTYEQYF. Combining the CDR3 with reference TRBV28 and TRBJ2-7 gives the whole variable domain DVKVTQSSRYLVKRTGEKVFLECVQDMDHENMFWYRQDPGLGLRLIYFSYDVKMKEKGDIPEGYSVSREKKERFSLILESASTNQTSMYLCASNPPPGTTYEQYFGPGTRLTVT.

The J gene is TRBJ2-3, the V gene TRBV9; 8 nucleotides align to TRBD1. Germline V gene lookup returns CDR1 SGDLS and CDR2 YYNGEE. The V and J ends lost 0 bases and 4 bases, in that order; junction bases with no gene match: 4. The CDR3 is 15 residues long. CDR3 in amino acids: CASSVDRGIADTQYF. CDR3 sequence (DNA): TGTGCCAGCAGCGTAGACAGGGGGATTGCAGATACGCAGTATTTT.

The V call is TRBV13, the J call TRBJ2-5; 11 bases align to TRBD1. Germline CDR1 is PRHDT and CDR2 is FYEKMQ (reference sequence). The CDR3 loop spans 19 amino acids. V shed 4 bases, J shed 2 bases, and the junction held 15 bases outside the gene matches. The CDR3 loop is CASSSSWDRGAGGQETQYF. The CDR3 DNA follows: TGTGCCAGCAGCTCTTCCTGGGACAGGGGGGCAGGGGGACAAGAGACCCAGTACTTC.

The chain is built from TRBV12-5 and TRBJ2-3; D remains ambiguous. Trimming took off 3 bases at V and 6 bases at J, with 13 bases between the two ends. Germline V gene lookup returns CDR1 LGHNT and CDR2 FRNRAP. The CDR3 runs 14 residues. The CDR3 loop reads CASGFASRPDTQYF. The DNA for the CDR3 is TGTGCTAGTGGTTTCGCGTCTAGGCCCGATACGCAGTATTTT. The full variable domain, completed using reference TRBV12-5 and TRBJ2-3, is DARVTQTPRHKVTEMGQEVTMRCQPILGHNTVFWYRQTMMQGLELLAYFRNRAPLDDSGMPKDRFSAEMPDATLATLKIQPSEPRDSAVYFCASGFASRPDTQYFGPGTRLTVL.

V usage is TRBV6-1 and J usage is TRBJ2-1, with 11 bases fitting TRBD2. Germline V lookup: CDR1 MNHNS, CDR2 SASEGT. The CDR3 totals 14 residues. Trimming took 5 bases from V and 7 from J; bases not matched to a gene: 4. The CDR3 loop is CASSRPSGRNEQFF. The DNA of the CDR3 is TGTGCCAGCAGTCGGCCTAGCGGGAGGAATGAGCAGTTCTTC.

The chain has TRBV6-5 and TRBJ2-7; the match to TRBD1 covers 12 bases. This CDR3 contains 15 residues. Germline V gene data show CDR1 as MNHEY and CDR2 as SVGAGI. Trimming removed 6 bases from V and 4 bases from J; junction bases left unmatched: 7. CDR3 bases: TGTGCCAGCAGGCGCCCGGGACAGGGGGCGTACGAGCAGTACTTC. Amino acids: CASRRPGQGAYEQYF.

The V and J genes are TRBV9 and TRBJ2-1; 10 bases agree with TRBD2. V dropped 4 bases and J dropped 7; count of bases not matched to a gene: 8. Germline-derived CDR1 and CDR2 are SGDLS and YYNGEE. This CDR3 region has 15 residues. This CDR3 is CASSPSGTSVNEQFF. In DNA, the CDR3 is TGTGCCAGCAGCCCCTCCGGGACTAGCGTAAATGAGCAGTTCTTC.